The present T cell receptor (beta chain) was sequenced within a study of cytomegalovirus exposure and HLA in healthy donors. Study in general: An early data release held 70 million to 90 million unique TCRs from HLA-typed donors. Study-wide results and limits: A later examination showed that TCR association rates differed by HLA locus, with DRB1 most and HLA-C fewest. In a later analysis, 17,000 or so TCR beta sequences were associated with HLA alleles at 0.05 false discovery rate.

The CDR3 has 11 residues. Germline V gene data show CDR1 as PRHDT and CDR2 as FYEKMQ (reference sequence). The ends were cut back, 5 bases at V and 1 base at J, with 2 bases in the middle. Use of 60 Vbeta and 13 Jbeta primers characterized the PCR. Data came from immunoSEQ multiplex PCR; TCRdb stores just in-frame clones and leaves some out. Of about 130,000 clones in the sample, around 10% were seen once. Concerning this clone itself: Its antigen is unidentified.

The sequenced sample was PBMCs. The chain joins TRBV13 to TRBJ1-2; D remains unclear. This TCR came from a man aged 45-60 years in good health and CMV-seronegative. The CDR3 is CASSHNYGYTF. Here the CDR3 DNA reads TGTGCCAGCAGCCATAACTATGGCTACACCTTC.